The 5 T cell receptor beta chains presented below share a single source sample, sequenced in a study of CD8+ T cells in alopecia areata. The authors extracted RNA and reverse transcribed it into cDNA as the sequencing template. Sequenced by immunoSEQ multiplex PCR; TCRdb stores in-frame clones only, minus some. This table has about 200,000 clones, about three fifths appearing once. Described treatment: oral pan-JAK inhibitor, 5-10 mg twice daily. This sample comprised CD4+ T cells sorted from blood, obtained at week 4, from a patient treated with tofacitinib. The receptors were sampled from a human donor with alopecia areata.

This chain connects TRBV2 to TRBJ2-1, with a weak D call TRBD2 (5 bases). Deletions cut 8 bases from V and 5 bases from J, with 13 bases between. Germline lookup yields CDR1 SNHLY and CDR2 FYNNEI. This CDR3 comprises 13 residues. The CDR3 region has the DNA TGTGCCAGCTCTCCCTCAGCGGACAATGAGCAGTTCTTC. Protein sequence: CASSPSADNEQFF. Based on the CDR3 plus reference TRBV2 and TRBJ2-1, the full variable domain is EPEVTQTPSHQVTQMGQEVILRCVPISNHLYFYWYRQILGQKVEFLVSFYNNEISEKSEIFDDQFSVERPDGSNFTLKIRSTKLEDSAMYFCASSPSADNEQFFGPGTRLTVL.

Only a few counts were recorded for this clone. Other DNA sequences in the same sample also yield this CDR3. The chain carries TRBV29-1 and TRBJ1-1; tentatively, D is TRBD1 (5 bases). In germline, CDR1 is SQVTM, CDR2 ANQGSEA. The CDR3 runs to 11 residues. The V end lost 7 bases, the J end lost 0 bases, and 6 bases lay between the germline ends. CDR3: CSARVNTEAFF. In nucleotides, the CDR3 is TGCAGCGCCAGGGTGAACACTGAAGCTTTCTTT.

This clone was recorded many times. V gene TRBV28 combines with J gene TRBJ2-1, with D unclear. Trimming cost V 5 bases and J 7 bases, with 9 bases left between them. Germline CDR1 is MDHEN and CDR2 is SYDVKM. The CDR3 spans 12 residues. The CDR3 coding sequence is TGTGCCAGCAGTCCAGTTAGGAATGAGCAGTTCTTC. It is translated as CASSPVRNEQFF.

V and J are TRBV2 and TRBJ2-3; 10 bases agree with TRBD2. The CDR3 runs to 20 residues. Trimming removed 4 bases from V and 6 bases from J; junction bases left unmatched: 22. The germline V gene encodes CDR1 SNHLY and CDR2 FYNNEI. The CDR3 DNA reads as TGTGCCAGCAGTGGGAGGGCGTTTTCTTGGCTAGCGGGGGCCACGGATACGCAGTATTTT. Its translation: CASSGRAFSWLAGATDTQYF.

The chain couples TRBV2 to TRBJ2-7; either TRBD1 or TRBD2 may supply D (6 bases each). Germline CDR1 reads SNHLY; CDR2 reads FYNNEI. V gave up 7 bases and J gave up 3 bases, with 16 bases separating them. CDR3 length equals 14 residues. The chain's CDR3 is CASNPGGGDYEQYF. The CDR3 region has the DNA TGTGCCAGCAACCCCGGGGGCGGCGACTACGAGCAGTACTTC.